Below are 24 T cell receptor beta chains sequenced from a single sample in a study of OX40 agonist ivuxolimab in advanced cancers. The protocol used for the library was the immunoSEQ multiplex PCR assay. This is the immuneACCESS table as TCRdb keeps it, with only in-frame sequences that have V and J called. A part of the clones is gone; compared with another copy, unresolved V genes explain less than half, and the rest is unexplained. The sample contains about 83,000 clones, around 84% of them found a single time. Roughly 6.6% of the sample is taken by the ten largest. Source: CD4+ or CD8+ T cells sorted from blood, taken in a trial of the OX40 agonist ivuxolimab. These receptors originate from an adult with an advanced solid tumor such as melanoma, head and neck, liver or kidney cancer.

The rearrangement joins TRBV5-1 to TRBJ1-2; D possibly corresponds to TRBD1 (6 bases). The V end was cut by 4 bases, the J end by 3 bases, with 13 bases between. This CDR3 spans 14 amino acids. Germline V CDR1 and CDR2: SGHRS, YFSETQ. This CDR3 is CASSLPRGDYGYTF. DNA of the CDR3: TGCGCCAGCAGCCTACCCAGGGGAGACTATGGCTACACCTTC.

The V call is TRBV6-5, the J call TRBJ1-5, with a tentative D call TRBD1 (5 bases). The ends were cut back, 6 bases at V and 5 bases at J, with 17 bases in the middle. The CDR3 has 15 amino acids. CDR1 is MNHEY and CDR2 is SVGAGI in the germline V gene. CDR3 amino acids: CASSTRGDGDQPQHF. In DNA form, the CDR3 reads TGTGCCAGCAGCACGCGGGGGGACGGGGATCAGCCCCAGCATTTT.

This chain connects TRBV5-4 to TRBJ2-7; 9 bases fit TRBD2. Per the germline V gene, CDR1 is SGHNT and CDR2 is YYREEE (reference sequence). The length of the CDR3 is 15 residues. Trimming cost V 4 bases and J 0 bases; bases outside gene matches: 5. This chain's CDR3 is CASSPGTSSSYEQYF. The DNA of the CDR3 is TGTGCCAGCAGCCCCGGGACTAGCAGCTCCTACGAGCAGTACTTC.

The J gene is TRBJ2-1, the V gene TRBV7-6; D remains ambiguous. CDR3 length equals 12 residues. The V gene lost 4 bases and the J gene lost 9 bases, with 10 bases spanning the gap. CDR1 SGHVS and CDR2 FNYEAQ come from the germline V gene. Here the CDR3 reads CASSSSRVEQFF. CDR3 nucleotide sequence: TGTGCCAGCAGCTCCTCTCGGGTTGAGCAGTTCTTC.

The V gene is TRBV13, the J gene TRBJ2-5; 9 nucleotides agree with TRBD1. Germline trimming cut 5 bases from V and 2 bases from J; bases unmatched to any gene: 6. From germline, CDR1 is PRHDT and CDR2 FYEKMQ (reference sequence). The CDR3 spans 15 residues. The CDR3 DNA reads as TGTGCCAGCAGCACCCGACAGGGGGTACAAGAGACCCAGTACTTC. It encodes CASSTRQGVQETQYF.

The chain has TRBV9 and TRBJ2-3; no firm D call. The CDR3 has 12 amino acids. In germline, CDR1 is SGDLS, CDR2 YYNGEE. Trimming took off 0 bases at V and 4 bases at J, with 3 bases between the two ends. The CDR3 nucleotides read TGTGCCAGCAGCGTAGGCCCAGATACGCAGTATTTT. Protein: CASSVGPDTQYF.

The DNA of the CDR3 is TGTGCCATCAGATCAGGGGAAAGCTATGGCTACACCTTC. It encodes CAIRSGESYGYTF. The rearrangement uses TRBV10-3 and TRBJ1-2, with D perhaps TRBD1 (6 bases). The CDR3 is made up of 13 amino acids. V was trimmed by 6 bases and J by 4 bases, leaving 12 bases between them. Germline V gene lookup returns CDR1 ENHRY and CDR2 SYGVKD.

This chain joins TRBV27 and TRBJ1-1; 7 nucleotides align to TRBD1. Losses at the gene ends were 8 bases for V and 4 bases for J; bases not matched to a gene: 13. The CDR3 is 15 amino acids. The germline V gene encodes CDR1 MNHEY and CDR2 SMNVEV (reference sequence). CDR3 sequence: CASGIHRGSGTEAFF. Here the CDR3 DNA reads TGTGCCAGCGGAATCCACAGGGGTTCAGGCACTGAAGCTTTCTTT.

The rearrangement uses TRBV27 and TRBJ1-4; D is unclear. Looked up from germline, CDR1 is MNHEY and CDR2 is SMNVEV (reference sequence). Trimming cost V 5 bases and J 0 bases, with 7 bases left between them. This CDR3 is built from 14 residues. The chain's CDR3 is CASSPLATNEKLFF. CDR3 bases: TGTGCCAGCAGTCCTCTTGCAACTAATGAAAAACTGTTTTTT.

The genes are TRBV9 and TRBJ2-1; 13 bases line up with TRBD2. The CDR3 runs 18 residues. The germline V gene encodes CDR1 SGDLS and CDR2 YYNGEE. After removal of 0 bases from V and 4 bases from J, the junction contained 7 bases not matched to a gene. The CDR3 here is CASSVGGLAGVGYNEQFF. The CDR3 DNA reads as TGTGCCAGCAGCGTAGGCGGACTAGCGGGAGTCGGGTACAATGAGCAGTTCTTC.

This rearrangement joins TRBV27 to TRBJ2-6; 9 bases are shared with TRBD1. J was trimmed by 2 bases and V by 4 bases; bases with no gene match: 0. Germline-derived CDR1 and CDR2 are MNHEY and SMNVEV (reference sequence). This CDR3 region has 15 residues. The DNA of the CDR3 is TGTGCCAGCAGTTGGACAGGGGCTGGGGCCAACGTCCTGACTTTC. Its protein product is CASSWTGAGANVLTF.

This rearrangement joins TRBV19 to TRBJ1-2; 10 nucleotides align to TRBD1. Germline loops: CDR1 LNHDA, CDR2 SQIVND (reference sequence). This CDR3 is built from 15 residues. J lost 4 bases, V lost 4 bases, and 6 bases had no gene match. The CDR3 region is CASSRGQGSTYGYTF. The CDR3 DNA reads TGTGCCAGTAGTAGGGGACAGGGGAGCACCTATGGCTACACCTTC.

The chain is built from TRBV7-9 and TRBJ1-4, with a possible D match to TRBD1 (5 bases). The CDR3 is 19 amino acids. Germline lookup yields CDR1 SEHNR and CDR2 FQNEAQ (reference sequence). Deletions cut 2 bases from V and 0 bases from J, with 19 bases between. The CDR3, as DNA: TGTGCCAGCAGCTTATTAAGTCCAGGGATACCTCCAACTAATGAAAAACTGTTTTTT. Protein product: CASSLLSPGIPPTNEKLFF. Supplemented by reference TRBV7-9 and TRBJ1-4, the full variable domain reads DTGVSQNPRHKITKRGQNVTFRCDPISEHNRLYWYRQTLGQGPEFLTYFQNEAQLEKSRLLSDRFSAERPKGSFSTLEIQRTEQGDSAMYLCASSLLSPGIPPTNEKLFFGSGTQLSVL.

The rearrangement links TRBV6-4 to TRBJ1-6; D gene ambiguous. Trimming shortened V by 7 bases and J by 7 bases, and 17 bases separated the two germline ends. CDR3 length: 15 residues. Germline loops: CDR1 MRHNA, CDR2 SNTAGT. CDR3 DNA: TGTGCCAGCAAATCAAGGGATCGCGAGAATTCACCCCTCCACTTT. It specifies CASKSRDRENSPLHF.

The V gene is TRBV6-1, the J gene TRBJ1-3; D possibly corresponds to TRBD1 (5 bases). The length of the CDR3 is 16 residues. The V gene lost 3 bases and the J gene lost 0 bases, with 12 bases spanning the gap. Germline V gene sequence: CDR1 MNHNS, CDR2 SASEGT. CDR3 DNA sequence: TGTGCCAGCAGTGAGGGGCAGGCCTACTCTGGAAACACCATATATTTT. This translates into CASSEGQAYSGNTIYF.

This rearrangement joins TRBV7-9 to TRBJ1-6; 7 bases align to TRBD1. The germline V gene has CDR1 SEHNR and CDR2 FQNEAQ (reference sequence). The CDR3 is made up of 15 amino acids. Losses at the gene ends were 5 bases for V and 7 bases for J; bases not matched to a gene: 8. CDR3 DNA sequence: TGTGCCAGCAGCCCCCGACAGGGACTCAATTCACCCCTCCACTTT. Encoded protein: CASSPRQGLNSPLHF.

V gene TRBV7-3 combines with J gene TRBJ1-6; weak D call: TRBD1 (5 bases). Trimming cost V 2 bases and J 1 base, with 12 bases left between them. The CDR3 loop spans 17 amino acids. Looked up from germline, CDR1 is SGHTA and CDR2 is FQGTGA. In nucleotides, the CDR3 is TGTGCCAGCAGCTTATCGGCAGGGATATCCTATAATTCACCCCTCCACTTT. Its translation: CASSLSAGISYNSPLHF.

This chain connects TRBV9 to TRBJ1-3; D ambiguous. Germline V lookup: CDR1 SGDLS, CDR2 YYNGEE. Trimming cost V 7 bases and J 4 bases, with 12 bases left between them. This CDR3 is 13 amino acids long. The DNA for the CDR3 is TGTGCCAGCTCCCGGACGGTAGGAAACACCATATATTTT. Translating it yields CASSRTVGNTIYF.

The chain has TRBV15 and TRBJ2-2, with TRBD1 as a possible D gene (6 bases). Germline V gene data show CDR1 as LNHNV and CDR2 as YYDKDF (reference sequence). Trimming took off 0 bases at V and 7 bases at J, with 18 bases between the two ends. CDR3 length: 17 amino acids. CDR3 DNA sequence: TGTGCCACCAGCAGAGATGGTAGTTACAGGGCGAGCGGGGAGCTGTTTTTT. The encoded protein is CATSRDGSYRASGELFF.

This clone has only a few counts. DNA for the CDR3: TGTGCCAGCAGCTATCCATCTTTGATGCGGAGCTCCTACGAGCAGTACTTC. Protein sequence: CASSYPSLMRSSYEQYF. This chain uses TRBV7-9 with TRBJ2-7, with D hard to call. This CDR3 contains 17 residues. Trimming stripped 4 bases from V and 0 bases from J, with 19 bases between. Looked up from germline, CDR1 is SEHNR and CDR2 is FQNEAQ (reference sequence).

This sequence joins TRBV5-1 and TRBJ2-1; TRBD2 agrees at 8 bases. With 0 bases clipped from V and 9 bases from J, the junction kept 8 bases outside the gene matches. The CDR3 is 15 residues long. In germline, CDR1 is SGHRS, CDR2 YFSETQ. The CDR3 is CASSLGQRGRSEQFF. DNA for the CDR3: TGCGCCAGCAGCTTGGGTCAGCGGGGGCGGTCTGAGCAGTTCTTC.

The chain uses TRBV7-8 and TRBJ1-2, with D uncertain. Trimming shortened V by 6 bases and J by 5 bases, and 16 bases separated the two germline ends. Germline CDR1 and CDR2: SGHVS and FQNEAQ. The CDR3 has 14 residues. CDR3 coding DNA: TGTGCCAGCAGTCGACTGGTGAATGGGTATGGCTACACCTTC. Its protein is CASSRLVNGYGYTF.

V is TRBV4-2 and J is TRBJ1-2; tentatively, D is TRBD1 (5 bases). Germline V lookup: CDR1 LGHNA, CDR2 YNFKEQ. V lost 5 bases and J lost 4, with 11 bases in between. The CDR3 length is 13 residues. CDR3 sequence reads: CASSTTVGYGYTF. The DNA for the CDR3 is TGTGCCAGCAGCACGACAGTGGGCTATGGCTACACCTTC.

J is TRBJ1-2 and V is TRBV19; D may be TRBD1 (5 bases). The CDR3 extends over 13 amino acids. V was shortened by 7 bases and J by 8 bases, with 17 bases between the two germline ends. CDR1 is LNHDA and CDR2 is SQIVND in the germline V gene (reference sequence). The CDR3 here is CASTPGARRGYTF. DNA of the CDR3: TGTGCCAGTACCCCTGGGGCACGGCGGGGCTACACCTTC. The full variable domain, with the rest looked up from reference TRBV19 and TRBJ1-2, is DGGITQSPKYLFRKEGQNVTLSCEQNLNHDAMYWYRQDPGQGLRLIYYSQIVNDFQKGDIAEGYSVSREKKESFPLTVTSAQKNPTAFYLCASTPGARRGYTFGSGTRLTVV.